Sequencing of this T cell receptor beta chain was carried out in a study of T cell clones after liver transplantation. In the study overall: As an antigen-independent comparator, third-party-reactive TCRbeta sequences came from pre-transplant mixed lymphocyte reactions.

The germline V gene encodes CDR1 SGHDT and CDR2 YYEEEE. This CDR3 has 16 amino acids. The ends were cut back, 0 bases at V and 0 bases at J, with 9 bases in the middle. Method: immunoSEQ multiplex PCR; TCRdb's copy keeps in-frame clones and lacks some. The profile shows around 19,000 clones, approximately 88% of them singletons. Sequenced material: CD8+ T cells from blood, taken before liver transplant. The receptor was derived from a human donor who received a liver transplant. The genes are TRBV5-6 and TRBJ2-2, with D possibly matching TRBD2 (5 bases). Written as DNA, the CDR3 is TGTGCCAGCAGCTTGGGGCGGGCGCCGAACACCGGGGAGCTGTTTTTT. Encoded protein: CASSLGRAPNTGELFF.